This is a list of T cell receptor beta chains from one sample in a study of control samples from healthy donors and cancer patients. Using immunoSEQ multiplex PCR, the repertoire was profiled, and TCRdb retains in-frame clones only, with some absent. Found here are tens of thousands of clones, 90% of them singletons; the top ten hold almost 6%. The sequencing input was PBMCs. The receptor source for this set is a man in his 60s with colorectal cancer. Both conserved end residues are part of each CDR3. The D gene is left open where the match is weak. Clone size is stated in some rows and not others, as once, few, many or a class when expanded.

D: -
size: -
J: TRBJ2-7
V: TRBV12-3/TRBV12-4
CDR3: CASSFLREQYF
DNA: TGTGCCAGCAGTTTCTTGAGGGAGCAGTACTTC

D: -
size: -
J: TRBJ1-1
V: TRBV5-1
CDR3: CASRFDGGTEAFF
DNA: TGCGCCAGCAGATTCGACGGAGGCACTGAAGCTTTCTTT

D: -
size: -
J: TRBJ1-1
V: TRBV3-1/TRBV3-2
CDR3: CASSTGMGRPAAEAFF
DNA: TGTGCCAGCAGCACAGGCATGGGACGCCCAGCGGCTGAAGCTTTCTTT

D: -
size: -
J: TRBJ2-3
V: TRBV11-1
CDR3: CASSPSKVVGTQYF
DNA: TGTGCCAGCAGCCCATCAAAGGTGGTAGGTACGCAGTATTTT

D: -
size: -
J: TRBJ1-1
V: TRBV7-9
CDR3: CASSSQAPRGAFF
DNA: TGTGCCAGCAGCTCACAGGCCCCCCGGGGGGCTTTCTTT

D: -
size: -
J: TRBJ2-2
V: TRBV7-9
CDR3: CASSRALGELFF
DNA: TGTGCCAGCAGCCGGGCGCTCGGGGAGCTGTTTTTT

D: TRBD1
size: once
J: TRBJ1-2
V: TRBV6-5
CDR3: CASSYSDRGPLYGYTF
DNA: TGTGCCAGCAGTTACTCGGACAGGGGACCTCTCTATGGCTACACCTTC

D: -
size: -
J: TRBJ1-1
V: TRBV19
CDR3: CASSINFDGQIMNTEAFF
DNA: TGTGCCAGTAGTATAAATTTTGACGGCCAAATTATGAACACTGAAGCTTTCTTT

D: -
size: -
J: TRBJ2-3
V: TRBV5-4
CDR3: CASSFGVTQYF
DNA: TGTGCCAGCAGCTTCGGGGTTACGCAGTATTTT

D: TRBD1
size: -
J: TRBJ1-2
V: TRBV12-3/TRBV12-4
CDR3: CASSLTGVGYTF
DNA: TGTGCCAGCAGTTTGACAGGGGTTGGCTACACCTTC

D: -
size: -
J: TRBJ1-6
V: TRBV30
CDR3: CACVPLSSYNSPLHF
DNA: TGTGCCTGCGTACCTTTAAGCTCCTATAATTCACCCCTCCACTTT

D: TRBD2
size: -
J: TRBJ2-7
V: TRBV27
CDR3: CASSFSGGLLEQYF
DNA: TGTGCCAGCAGTTTCTCGGGGGGGCTCCTCGAGCAGTACTTC

D: -
size: -
J: TRBJ2-4
V: TRBV2
CDR3: CASSAFHSAKNIQYF
DNA: TGTGCCAGCAGTGCATTCCACAGCGCCAAAAACATTCAGTACTTC

D: -
size: -
J: TRBJ1-1
V: TRBV6-4
CDR3: CASSLTGNTEAFF
DNA: TGTGCCAGCAGTCTAACCGGGAACACTGAAGCTTTCTTT

D: TRBD1
size: -
J: TRBJ2-3
V: TRBV7-3
CDR3: CASSGTTGGRDTQYF
DNA: TGTGCCAGCAGCGGGACGACAGGGGGCAGGGATACGCAGTATTTT

D: -
size: -
J: TRBJ2-5
V: TRBV4-1
CDR3: CASSQVGEETQYF
DNA: TGCGCCAGCAGCCAAGTTGGGGAAGAGACCCAGTACTTC

D: -
size: -
J: TRBJ2-7
V: TRBV28
CDR3: CASGGTGGPAYEQYF
DNA: TGTGCCAGCGGGGGGACGGGGGGCCCGGCCTACGAGCAGTACTTC

D: -
size: -
J: TRBJ2-3
V: TRBV7-2
CDR3: CASSPTDTQYF
DNA: TGTGCCAGCAGCCCCACAGATACGCAGTATTTT

D: -
size: -
J: TRBJ1-1
V: TRBV7-9
CDR3: CASSFAGLGAFF
DNA: TGTGCCAGCAGCTTTGCGGGCCTGGGGGCTTTCTTT

D: -
size: -
J: TRBJ1-2
V: TRBV5-1
CDR3: CASSRLDLYGYTF
DNA: TGCGCCAGCAGCCGTTTAGATCTCTATGGCTACACCTTC

D: TRBD1
size: -
J: TRBJ1-1
V: TRBV27
CDR3: CASRPLPGTVEAFF
DNA: TGTGCCAGCAGACCTCTTCCCGGGACAGTAGAAGCTTTCTTT

D: -
size: -
J: TRBJ2-2
V: TRBV4-2
CDR3: CASSHPGTKNTGELFF
DNA: TGTGCCAGCAGCCATCCCGGGACCAAAAACACCGGGGAGCTGTTTTTT

D: -
size: -
J: TRBJ2-4
V: TRBV12-3/TRBV12-4
CDR3: CASQGVAKNIQYF
DNA: TGTGCCAGCCAGGGAGTTGCCAAAAACATTCAGTACTTC

D: TRBD1
size: -
J: TRBJ1-2
V: TRBV6-5
CDR3: CASSYQGGSRGYTF
DNA: TGTGCCAGCAGTTACCAGGGGGGGAGCCGCGGCTACACCTTC

D: TRBD1
size: -
J: TRBJ2-1
V: TRBV5-6
CDR3: CASSLGDRDYNEQFF
DNA: TGTGCCAGCAGCTTGGGGGACAGGGACTACAATGAGCAGTTCTTC

D: -
size: -
J: TRBJ2-1
V: TRBV18
CDR3: CASTLGEMNEQFF
DNA: TGTGCCAGCACACTTGGAGAAATGAATGAGCAGTTCTTC

D: TRBD1
size: -
J: TRBJ2-7
V: TRBV27
CDR3: CASSLEGGTGWYEQYF
DNA: TGTGCCAGCAGTTTAGAGGGGGGGACAGGGTGGTACGAGCAGTACTTC

D: -
size: few
J: TRBJ1-6
V: TRBV4-1
CDR3: CASSKAPATVDYSPLHF
DNA: TGCGCCAGCAGCAAGGCCCCGGCGACGGTCGACTATTCACCCCTCCACTTT

D: -
size: -
J: TRBJ2-3
V: TRBV30
CDR3: CAWGGDTQYF
DNA: TGTGCCTGGGGGGGAGATACGCAGTATTTT

D: TRBD1
size: -
J: TRBJ2-5
V: TRBV3-1/TRBV3-2
CDR3: CASSQDGDRGQETQYF
DNA: TGTGCCAGCAGCCAAGATGGGGACAGGGGACAAGAGACCCAGTACTTC

D: -
size: -
J: TRBJ1-4
V: TRBV18
CDR3: CASSPNRLVLHEKLFF
DNA: TGTGCCAGCTCTCCCAACCGGTTGGTGCTTCATGAAAAACTGTTTTTT

D: TRBD1
size: -
J: TRBJ1-6
V: TRBV27
CDR3: CASRRRTGDLNSPLHF
DNA: TGTGCCAGCAGAAGAAGGACAGGGGACCTAAACTCACCCCTCCACTTT